A selection of T cell receptor beta chains follows, all from one sample in a study of response to subunit inactivated influenza vaccine. TCRdb re-analysed the RT-PCR reads in MiXCR, keeping a single row per CDR3 protein. The data show around 710,000 distinct CDR3 sequences, roughly 14% seen once. The sample here was PBMCs from blood, taken around 14 days before vaccination. The receptor set was obtained from a man aged 50-59 years who received an inactivated influenza vaccine. CDR3s include the opening cysteine and the closing phenylalanine or tryptophan. Fields, in order: clone size, V gene, CDR3 length, CDR3 protein. Only part of the rows carry a size: once, few, many, or a class if the clone is expanded.

abundance: few; v_gene: TRBV28; len: 14; CDR3aa: CASSLRAGTKTQYF
abundance: few; v_gene: TRBV20-1; len: 15; CDR3aa: CSATRRGTLAGEQYF
abundance: .; v_gene: TRBV20-1; len: 16; CDR3aa: CSARDPAGGTYNEQFF
abundance: many; v_gene: TRBV20-1; len: 13; CDR3aa: CSAKLSLDTEAFF
abundance: few; v_gene: TRBV20-1; len: 15; CDR3aa: CSPSQAGAPTDTQYF
abundance: .; v_gene: TRBV5-5; len: 15; CDR3aa: CASGSRGRGTDTQYF
abundance: .; v_gene: TRBV12-3/TRBV12-4; len: 13; CDR3aa: CASSPRREHEQFF
abundance: many; v_gene: TRBV20-1; len: 11; CDR3aa: CSADGSRGLFF
abundance: .; v_gene: TRBV12-3/TRBV12-4; len: 15; CDR3aa: CAVTSGVTSTDTQYF
abundance: once; v_gene: TRBV20-1; len: 14; CDR3aa: CSAPDSANTGELYF
abundance: few; v_gene: TRBV30; len: 14; CDR3aa: CAWSPGTGPYEQYF
abundance: .; v_gene: TRBV15; len: 13; CDR3aa: CATEEATNEKLFF
abundance: many; v_gene: TRBV7-3; len: 15; CDR3aa: CASSTRPDMNTEAFF
abundance: .; v_gene: TRBV20-1; len: 15; CDR3aa: CSAWRGFAGTDTQYF
abundance: few; v_gene: TRBV24-1; len: 15; CDR3aa: CATSDSGDPTDTQYF
abundance: .; v_gene: TRBV3-1; len: 17; CDR3aa: CASSQLLRGPRNSPLHF
abundance: .; v_gene: TRBV19; len: 19; CDR3aa: CASTSPRRTSGLGGYEQYF
abundance: many; v_gene: TRBV6-1; len: 13; CDR3aa: CASRPGARYEQYF
abundance: .; v_gene: TRBV10-3; len: 14; CDR3aa: CAIREGLSTGELFF
abundance: few; v_gene: TRBV19; len: 16; CDR3aa: CASSILAGEGNQPQHF
abundance: .; v_gene: TRBV6-2/TRBV6-3; len: 14; CDR3aa: CASSYSEVAGTQYF
abundance: .; v_gene: TRBV29-1; len: 12; CDR3aa: CSVGGTVYEQYF
abundance: few; v_gene: TRBV7-2; len: 12; CDR3aa: CASGNYLRQQYF
abundance: .; v_gene: TRBV9; len: 14; CDR3aa: CASSVQGFTGELFF
abundance: many; v_gene: TRBV28; len: 18; CDR3aa: CASSLSHRGLAGEGEQYF
abundance: .; v_gene: TRBV27; len: 16; CDR3aa: CASTIQGGTSTDTQYF
abundance: many; v_gene: TRBV6-1; len: 15; CDR3aa: CASRLDGSSYNEQFF